Sequencing of this T cell receptor beta chain was carried out in a study of shared clonotypes between healthy human individuals. The assay was immunoSEQ multiplex PCR, and TCRdb's table has in-frame clones only and misses some. The sample comprises about 2.5 million clones, about nine tenths of which are singletons, and 0.3% to 0.4% rests with the top ten. Germline loops: CDR1 LGHNA, CDR2 YNFKEQ. Trimming stripped 2 bases from V and 0 bases from J, with 19 bases between. The CDR3 consists of 19 residues. V and J are TRBV4-2 and TRBJ2-2; D might be TRBD2 (6 bases). Sequenced material: naive CD4+ T cells from PBMCs. As to subset: CD45RA+ positively selected. The clonotype originates from a man aged 18 to 29 in good health. Some clones in this sample may be carry-over from other donors' samples. The CDR3 loop reads CASSQPGWGEPPNTGELFF. Here the CDR3 DNA reads TGTGCCAGCAGCCAACCAGGGTGGGGGGAGCCCCCGAACACCGGGGAGCTGTTTTTT.